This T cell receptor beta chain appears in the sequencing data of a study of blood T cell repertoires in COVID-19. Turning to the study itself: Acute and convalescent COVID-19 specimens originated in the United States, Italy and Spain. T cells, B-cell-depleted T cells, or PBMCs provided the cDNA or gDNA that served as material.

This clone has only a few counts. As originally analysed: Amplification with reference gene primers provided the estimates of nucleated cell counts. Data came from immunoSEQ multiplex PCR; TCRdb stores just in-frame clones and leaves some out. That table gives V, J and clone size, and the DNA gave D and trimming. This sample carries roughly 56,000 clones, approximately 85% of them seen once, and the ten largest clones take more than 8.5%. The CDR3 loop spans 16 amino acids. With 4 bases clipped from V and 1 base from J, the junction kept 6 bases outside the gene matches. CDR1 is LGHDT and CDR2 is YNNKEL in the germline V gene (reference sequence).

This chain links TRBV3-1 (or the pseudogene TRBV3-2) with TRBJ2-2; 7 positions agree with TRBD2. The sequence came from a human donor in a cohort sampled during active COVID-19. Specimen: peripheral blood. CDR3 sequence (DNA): TGTGCCAGCAGCCGGGGGGGGAGCGGGAACACCGGGGAGCTGTTTTTT. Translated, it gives CASSRGGSGNTGELFF.